The 5 T cell receptor beta chains presented below share a single source sample, sequenced in a study of T cells in Graves' hyperthyroidism and ophthalmopathy. The CDR3 regions of TCR beta were amplified from RNA transcripts. HTBI primers drove first-round RT-PCR of the TCR CDR3. TCRdb fed the multiplex PCR reads into MiXCR, producing one record per CDR3 protein. The profile shows approximately 640,000 distinct CDR3 sequences, 45% of them singletons. Sequenced sample: peripheral blood or thyroid tissue (not recorded which). These TCRs come from an adult man with Graves' disease, either hyperthyroidism or ophthalmopathy (not recorded which).

This clonotype occurred many times. The rearrangement joins TRBV5-5 to TRBJ1-5; D remains unclear. CDR3 size: 15 residues. Trimming shortened V by 3 bases and J by 5 bases, and 15 bases separated the two germline ends. Germline CDR1 is SGHKS and CDR2 is YYEKEE (reference sequence). CDR3 bases: TGTGCCAGCAGCTATGGGGAGGGTGCATATCAGCCCCAGCATTTT. Translating gives CASSYGEGAYQPQHF.

V is TRBV7-9 and J is TRBJ2-2; TRBD2 matches 14 bases. Per the germline V gene, CDR1 is SEHNR and CDR2 is FQNEAQ (reference sequence). J was trimmed by 7 bases and V by 4 bases; bases with no gene match: 5. The CDR3 spans 16 residues. The DNA for the CDR3 is TGTGCCAGCAGCTCGGGACTAGCGGGAGAGAACGGGGAGCTGTTTTTT. The encoded protein is CASSSGLAGENGELFF.

The CDR3 sequence is CSARPHRSYYEQYF. As DNA, the CDR3 is TGCAGTGCTAGACCGCACAGGAGTTACTACGAGCAGTACTTC. This chain uses TRBV20-1 with TRBJ2-7; a weak D match, TRBD1 (5 bases). There are 14 residues in the CDR3. The V gene lost 2 bases and the J gene lost 3 bases, with 14 bases spanning the gap. Germline CDR1 DFQATT, CDR2 SNEGSKA (reference sequence).

This clonotype was observed a handful of times. This sequence joins TRBV9 and TRBJ2-7; D remains ambiguous. The CDR3 has 15 amino acids. CDR1 and CDR2 from the germline V gene are SGDLS and YYNGEE. Deletions cut 0 bases from V and 2 bases from J, with 12 bases between. In DNA, the CDR3 is TGTGCCAGCAGCGTAGGGGGTTTGTGGACCTACGAGCAGTACTTC. This encodes CASSVGGLWTYEQYF. Variable domain in full (rest from reference TRBV9 and TRBJ2-7): DSGVTQTPKHLITATGQRVTLRCSPRSGDLSVYWYQQSLDQGLQFLIQYYNGEERAKGNILERFSAQQFPDLHSELNLSSLELGDSALYFCASSVGGLWTYEQYFGPGTRLTVT.

V usage is TRBV30 and J usage is TRBJ1-5, with unresolved D. The CDR3 loop spans 13 amino acids. The germline CDR1 and CDR2 sequences are GTSNPN and SVGIG (reference sequence). In nucleotides, the CDR3 is TGTGCTTGGGCAACAGAGAACAATCAGCCCCAGCATTTT. Translation gives CAWATENNQPQHF.